A single sample is the source of the 25 T cell receptor beta chains below, sequenced in a study of shared clonotypes between healthy human individuals. Measured with immunoSEQ multiplex PCR; TCRdb has only the in-frame clones, and not every one. The sample holds roughly 1,100,000 clones, approximately 68% seen once. What was sequenced was memory CD4+ T cells sorted from blood. Specified subset: CD45RA-negative fraction. The receptors stem from a man aged 18 to 30 in good health.

Regarding this clone: The sample contains more than one DNA sequence encoding this CDR3. The chain carries TRBV19 and TRBJ2-3; weak D call: TRBD2 (6 bases). Germline CDR1 reads LNHDA; CDR2 reads SQIVND (reference sequence). V was pared by 1 base and J by 4 bases, with 9 bases between. The CDR3 spans 14 residues. This CDR3 is CASSIGRGADTQYF. CDR3 sequence (DNA): TGTGCCAGTAGTATAGGGCGGGGAGCAGATACGCAGTATTTT.

This clone was found a few times. The chain is built from TRBV2 and TRBJ1-5; the D is unclear. The CDR3 consists of 12 residues. Between the trimmed V and J ends, which lost 6 bases and 7 bases, there was a span of 10 bases. Germline V gene data show CDR1 as SNHLY and CDR2 as FYNNEI. The chain's CDR3 is CASSPTQQPQHF. DNA for the CDR3: TGTGCCAGCAGCCCCACTCAGCAGCCCCAGCATTTT.

J is TRBJ2-1 and V is TRBV6-5, with no clear D. Germline values: CDR1 MNHEY, CDR2 SVGAGI. The CDR3 consists of 14 residues. V was pared by 6 bases and J by 1 base, with 10 bases between. CDR3 protein: CASRYRMSYNEQFF. The CDR3 region has the DNA TGTGCCAGCAGGTACCGGATGTCCTACAATGAGCAGTTCTTC.

This chain connects TRBV30 to TRBJ1-5; D might be TRBD1 (5 bases). This CDR3 region has 14 residues. Germline V gene lookup returns CDR1 GTSNPN and CDR2 SVGIG (reference sequence). V was pared by 2 bases and J by 3 bases, with 11 bases between. The CDR3 sequence: CAWSFGGDNQPQHF. The CDR3 region has the DNA TGTGCCTGGAGTTTTGGGGGGGACAATCAGCCCCAGCATTTT. Filled out from reference TRBV30 and TRBJ1-5, the complete variable domain reads SQTIHQWPATLVQPVGSPLSLECTVEGTSNPNLYWYRQAAGRGLQLLFYSVGIGQISSEVPQNLSASRPQDRQFILSSKKLLLSDSGFYLCAWSFGGDNQPQHFGDGTRLSIL.

This chain uses TRBV5-6 with TRBJ1-4; D not certain. Germline CDR1 SGHDT, CDR2 YYEEEE. The CDR3 runs to 16 residues. V dropped 2 bases and J dropped 0 bases, with 11 bases sitting between them. This CDR3 is CASSLEGVATNEKLFF. The CDR3 region has the DNA TGTGCCAGCAGCTTAGAGGGAGTTGCAACTAATGAAAAACTGTTTTTT.

The chain is built from TRBV4-3 and TRBJ1-6, with unresolved D. Trimming stripped 4 bases from V and 3 bases from J, with 13 bases between. Germline CDR1 and CDR2: LGHNA and YSLEER. This CDR3 comprises 16 residues. The CDR3 loop reads CASSPAPGDYNSPLHF. CDR3 coding DNA: TGCGCCAGCAGCCCCGCCCCGGGAGACTATAATTCACCCCTCCACTTT.

V usage is TRBV13 and J usage is TRBJ2-7, with D maybe TRBD1 (6 bases). CDR1 is PRHDT, CDR2 FYEKMQ, per germline (reference sequence). V was cut by 3 bases and J by 3 bases, with 12 bases left in between. CDR3 length: 14 residues. The DNA for the CDR3 is TGTGCCAGCAGCTTCAGGGGTCAGCACTACGAGCAGTACTTC. Translation gives CASSFRGQHYEQYF. The full variable domain, in which reference TRBV13 and TRBJ2-7 provide the parts outside the CDR3, is AAGVIQSPRHLIKEKRETATLKCYPIPRHDTVYWYQQGPGQDPQFLISFYEKMQSDKGSIPDRFSAQQFSDYHSELNMSSLELGDSALYFCASSFRGQHYEQYFGPGTRLTVT.

The table lists this clone with a few counts. This chain links TRBV11-1 with TRBJ1-1; D gene ambiguous. The V end was cut by 5 bases, the J end by 1 base, with 17 bases between. The CDR3 is 16 residues long. The germline gives CDR1 SGHAT, CDR2 FQDESV (reference sequence). CDR3 in amino acids: CASSPRAQVRNTEAFF. For the CDR3, the DNA is TGTGCCAGCAGCCCTCGGGCCCAGGTTAGGAACACTGAAGCTTTCTTT.

This clone was observed once. V usage is TRBV4-3 and J usage is TRBJ2-7; D is possibly TRBD1 or TRBD2 (7 bases each). Germline CDR1 and CDR2: LGHNA and YSLEER. The CDR3 totals 15 residues. Between the trimmed V and J ends, which lost 0 bases and 6 bases, there was a span of 15 bases. The CDR3 DNA is TGCGCCAGCAGCCAAGAATGGGCAGGGGGGGGCGAGCAGTACTTC. Residues: CASSQEWAGGGEQYF.

This clone appeared a few times. The chain couples TRBV5-6 to TRBJ2-1; 10 nucleotides match TRBD2. This CDR3 has 16 residues. From germline, CDR1 is SGHDT and CDR2 YYEEEE. With 4 bases clipped from V and 2 bases from J, the junction kept 6 bases outside the gene matches. The DNA for the CDR3 is TGTGCCAGCAGCGGGGAAAGCGGGAGGGCCTACAATGAGCAGTTCTTC. This encodes CASSGESGRAYNEQFF.

The gene calls are TRBV7-9 and TRBJ2-2, with D possibly being TRBD2 (5 bases). There are 12 residues in the CDR3. Germline V gene sequence: CDR1 SEHNR, CDR2 FQNEAQ (reference sequence). Trimming shortened V by 4 bases and J by 8 bases, and 8 bases separated the two germline ends. The CDR3 nucleotides are TGTGCCAGCAGCTACGGGGAAGGGGAGCTGTTTTTT. It specifies CASSYGEGELFF.

The CDR3 DNA reads TGTGCCAGCAGCACGGGACAGGGAACCCCGAGAGAGACCCAGTACTTC. Protein: CASSTGQGTPRETQYF. This chain connects TRBV11-3 to TRBJ2-5, with 9 bases aligning to TRBD1. With 5 bases clipped from V and 4 bases from J, the junction kept 11 bases outside the gene matches. The CDR3 has 16 amino acids. Germline lookup yields CDR1 SGHNT and CDR2 YENEEA.

The chain couples TRBV9 to TRBJ2-3; 13 positions agree with TRBD2. V was clipped by 3 bases and J by 0 bases; unmatched bases: 7. This CDR3 is built from 18 residues. Germline-derived CDR1 and CDR2 are SGDLS and YYNGEE. CDR3 coding DNA: TGTGCCAGCAGCGAAAGCCCGGGACTAGCGGGGAGCACAGATACGCAGTATTTT. Its protein product is CASSESPGLAGSTDTQYF.

The chain combines TRBV30 with TRBJ2-7, with 7 bases identical to TRBD1. V gave up 1 base and J gave up 1 base; unmatched junction bases: 10. Looked up from germline, CDR1 is GTSNPN and CDR2 is SVGIG (reference sequence). CDR3 size: 16 residues. CDR3 in amino acids: CAWSDEARQGSYEQYF. In nucleotides, the CDR3 is TGTGCCTGGAGTGACGAGGCCAGACAGGGTTCCTACGAGCAGTACTTC.

The gene calls are TRBV2 and TRBJ1-4; tentative D call: TRBD1 (5 bases). V was pared by 6 bases and J by 3 bases, with 14 bases between. CDR1 SNHLY and CDR2 FYNNEI come from the germline V gene. The CDR3 consists of 15 residues. As DNA, the CDR3 is TGTGCCAGCAGAAATCTTCAGGGAGCTAATGAAAAACTGTTTTTT. It is translated as CASRNLQGANEKLFF.

V and J are TRBV19 and TRBJ2-7, with 9 nucleotides matching TRBD1. The germline V gene encodes CDR1 LNHDA and CDR2 SQIVND (reference sequence). J gave up 7 bases and V 6 bases, and 13 bases lay outside the gene matches. This CDR3 has 15 residues. This CDR3 reads CASSLTGTGSKEQYF. The CDR3 DNA is TGTGCCAGTAGCCTCACCGGGACAGGGTCGAAAGAGCAGTACTTC.

The chain recombines TRBV6-6 with TRBJ2-7; D ambiguous. The CDR3 extends over 12 amino acids. The V and J ends lost 4 bases and 4 bases respectively, with 8 bases between them. Per germline, CDR1 MNHNY and CDR2 SVGAGI (reference sequence). CDR3 sequence: CASSSHEYEQYF. Here the CDR3 DNA reads TGTGCCAGCAGTTCCCATGAGTACGAGCAGTACTTC.

The chain combines TRBV6-1 with TRBJ1-2; D gene ambiguous. V lost 0 bases, J lost 4 bases, and 9 bases lay in between. Germline values: CDR1 MNHNS, CDR2 SASEGT. The CDR3 spans 14 residues. The CDR3 loop reads CASSEASPFYGYTF. As DNA, the CDR3 is TGTGCCAGCAGTGAAGCGTCCCCTTTCTATGGCTACACCTTC.

V usage is TRBV5-6 and J usage is TRBJ2-7; D call uncertain. Trimming shortened V by 1 base and J by 5 bases, and 16 bases separated the two germline ends. The germline CDR1 and CDR2 sequences are SGHDT and YYEEEE. The CDR3 contains 15 residues. The CDR3, as DNA: TGTGCCAGCAGCTTGCGCAGGTGGCCGTTCCACGAGCAGTACTTC. The encoded protein is CASSLRRWPFHEQYF. Together with reference TRBV5-6 and TRBJ2-7, the CDR3 gives the full variable domain: DAGVTQSPTHLIKTRGQQVTLRCSPKSGHDTVSWYQQALGQGPQFIFQYYEEEERQRGNFPDRFSGHQFPNYSSELNVNALLLGDSALYLCASSLRRWPFHEQYFGPGTRLTVT.

The V and J genes are TRBV28 and TRBJ1-5; D not resolved. This CDR3 comprises 14 residues. Germline V gives CDR1 MDHEN, CDR2 SYDVKM. V was clipped by 2 bases and J by 3 bases, with 8 bases between them. CDR3 coding DNA: TGTGCCAGCAGTTTAATGGCTAACAATCAGCCCCAGCATTTT. The encoded protein is CASSLMANNQPQHF.

Here the CDR3 reads CASSTGTSGAYEQYF. CDR3 nucleotide sequence: TGTGCCAGCAGCACAGGGACTAGCGGAGCCTACGAGCAGTACTTC. V and J are TRBV7-2 and TRBJ2-5; 11 nucleotides agree with TRBD2. The DNA end favors TRBJ2-7, so the J call may be wrong. Germline-derived CDR1 and CDR2 are SGHTA and FQGNSA. CDR3 length: 15 residues.

The chain uses TRBV7-8 and TRBJ2-3; 7 bases are shared with TRBD2. CDR3 length: 13 amino acids. The V and J ends lost 9 bases and 5 bases, in that order; junction bases with no gene match: 8. Germline V gene lookup returns CDR1 SGHVS and CDR2 FQNEAQ. In nucleotides, the CDR3 is TGTGCCAGTAAAAGCGGGAATGGAGATACGCAGTATTTT. Encoded protein: CASKSGNGDTQYF.

This clone was seen more than once but under ten times. The chain has TRBV10-1 and TRBJ2-7; unclear D gene. This CDR3 region has 11 residues. Trimming took 8 bases from V and 4 from J, leaving 9 bases between them. Germline V gene data show CDR1 as WNHNN and CDR2 as SYGVQD (reference sequence). The CDR3 sequence: CASGSAYEQYF. The DNA for the CDR3 is TGCGCCAGCGGATCCGCTTACGAGCAGTACTTC.

This clone was seen a handful of times. The V and J genes are TRBV11-2 and TRBJ2-3; 11 nucleotides align to TRBD2. This CDR3 has 18 amino acids. CDR1 and CDR2 from the germline V gene are SGHAT and FQNNGV. Germline trimming cut 3 bases from V and 0 bases from J; bases unmatched to any gene: 8. This CDR3 is CASSLGSGGEISTDTQYF. Here the CDR3 DNA reads TGTGCCAGCAGCTTGGGTAGCGGGGGGGAAATTAGCACAGATACGCAGTATTTT.

The rearrangement links TRBV28 to TRBJ1-6, with TRBD1 identical over 11 bases. The CDR3 is 17 amino acids. V dropped 8 bases and J dropped 10; count of bases not matched to a gene: 16. Germline values: CDR1 MDHEN, CDR2 SYDVKM. The CDR3 loop reads CASVAYGSGTGGSPLHF. Here the CDR3 DNA reads TGTGCCAGCGTCGCATATGGGTCCGGGACAGGGGGGTCACCCCTCCACTTT.